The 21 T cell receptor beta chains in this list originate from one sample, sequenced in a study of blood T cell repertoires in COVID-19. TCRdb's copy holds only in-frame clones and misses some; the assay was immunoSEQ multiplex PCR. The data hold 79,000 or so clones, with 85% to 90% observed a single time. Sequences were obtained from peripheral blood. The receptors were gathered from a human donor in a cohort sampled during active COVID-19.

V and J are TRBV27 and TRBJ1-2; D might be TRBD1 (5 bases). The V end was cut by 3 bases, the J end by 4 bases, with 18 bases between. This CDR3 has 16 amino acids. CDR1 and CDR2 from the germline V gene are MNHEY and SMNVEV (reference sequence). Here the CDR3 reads CASSFSGGEGSYGYTF. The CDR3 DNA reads TGTGCCAGCAGTTTTTCGGGCGGGGAGGGGAGCTATGGCTACACCTTC.

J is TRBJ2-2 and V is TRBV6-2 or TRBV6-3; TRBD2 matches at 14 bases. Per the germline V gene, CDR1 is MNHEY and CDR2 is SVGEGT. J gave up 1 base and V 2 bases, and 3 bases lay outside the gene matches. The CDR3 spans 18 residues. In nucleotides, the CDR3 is TGTGCCAGCAGTTACCCGGGACTAGCGGGAGAGAACACCGGGGAGCTGTTTTTT. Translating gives CASSYPGLAGENTGELFF.

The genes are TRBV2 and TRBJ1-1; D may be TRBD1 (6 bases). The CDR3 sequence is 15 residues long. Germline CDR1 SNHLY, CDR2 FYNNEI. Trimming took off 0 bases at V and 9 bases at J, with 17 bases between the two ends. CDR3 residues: CASSEALLATGKAFF. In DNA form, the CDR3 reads TGTGCCAGCAGTGAAGCGCTTCTTGCGACAGGAAAAGCTTTCTTT. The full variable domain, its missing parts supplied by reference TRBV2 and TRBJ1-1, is EPEVTQTPSHQVTQMGQEVILRCVPISNHLYFYWYRQILGQKVEFLVSFYNNEISEKSEIFDDQFSVERPDGSNFTLKIRSTKLEDSAMYFCASSEALLATGKAFFGQGTRLTVV.

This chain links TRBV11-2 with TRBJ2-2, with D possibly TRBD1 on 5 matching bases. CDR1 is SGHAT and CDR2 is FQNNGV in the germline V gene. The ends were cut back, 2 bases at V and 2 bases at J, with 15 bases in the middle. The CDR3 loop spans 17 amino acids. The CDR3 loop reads CASSLQARAINTGELFF. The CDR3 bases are TGTGCCAGCAGCTTACAGGCCAGGGCGATCAACACCGGGGAGCTGTTTTTT.

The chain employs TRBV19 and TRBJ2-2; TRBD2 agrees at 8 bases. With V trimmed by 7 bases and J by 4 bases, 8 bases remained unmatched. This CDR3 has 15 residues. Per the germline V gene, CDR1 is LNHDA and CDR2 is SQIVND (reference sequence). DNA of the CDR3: TGTGCCAGTACGACCTTAGCGGGACCCACCGGGGAGCTGTTTTTT. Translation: CASTTLAGPTGELFF.

The CDR3 bases are TGTGCCAGCAGACGAACGGGGAACACTGAAGCTTTCTTT. It encodes CASRRTGNTEAFF. The chain recombines TRBV28 with TRBJ1-1; D remains ambiguous. Looked up from germline, CDR1 is MDHEN and CDR2 is SYDVKM. Trimming removed 6 bases at V and 1 base at J, with 9 bases between. The CDR3 has 13 residues.

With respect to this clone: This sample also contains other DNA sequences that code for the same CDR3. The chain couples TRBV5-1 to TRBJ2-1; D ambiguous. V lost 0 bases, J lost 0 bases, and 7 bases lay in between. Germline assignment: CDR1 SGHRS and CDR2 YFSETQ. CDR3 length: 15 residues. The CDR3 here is CASSLDGSSYNEQFF. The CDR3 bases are TGCGCCAGCAGCTTGGATGGCTCCTCCTACAATGAGCAGTTCTTC.

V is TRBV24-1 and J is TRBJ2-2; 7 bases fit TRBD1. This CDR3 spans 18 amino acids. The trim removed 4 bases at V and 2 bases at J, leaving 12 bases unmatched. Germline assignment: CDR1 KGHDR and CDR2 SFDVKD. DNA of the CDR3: TGTGCCACCAGTGAGCAAATAGGGACAGCCATTAACACCGGGGAGCTGTTTTTT. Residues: CATSEQIGTAINTGELFF.

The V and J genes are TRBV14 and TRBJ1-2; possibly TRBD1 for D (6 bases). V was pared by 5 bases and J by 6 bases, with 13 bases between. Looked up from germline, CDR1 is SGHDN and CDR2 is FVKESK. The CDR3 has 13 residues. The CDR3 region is CASSSQGRDGYTF. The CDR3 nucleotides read TGTGCCAGCAGCTCCCAGGGGAGGGATGGCTACACCTTC.

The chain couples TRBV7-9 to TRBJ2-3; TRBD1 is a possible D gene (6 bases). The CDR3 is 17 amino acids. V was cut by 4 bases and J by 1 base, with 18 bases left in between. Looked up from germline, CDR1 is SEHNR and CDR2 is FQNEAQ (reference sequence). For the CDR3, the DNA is TGTGCCAGCAGCTCCGCCTTCCGGGACATGGGCACAGATACGCAGTATTTT. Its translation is CASSSAFRDMGTDTQYF.

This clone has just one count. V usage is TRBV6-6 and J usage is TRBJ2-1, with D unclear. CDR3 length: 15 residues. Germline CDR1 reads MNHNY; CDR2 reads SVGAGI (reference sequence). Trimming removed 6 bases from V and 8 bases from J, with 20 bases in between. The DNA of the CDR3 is TGTGCCAGCAGCCCCCCGCGTGGAACTACCCATGAGCAGTTCTTC. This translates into CASSPPRGTTHEQFF.

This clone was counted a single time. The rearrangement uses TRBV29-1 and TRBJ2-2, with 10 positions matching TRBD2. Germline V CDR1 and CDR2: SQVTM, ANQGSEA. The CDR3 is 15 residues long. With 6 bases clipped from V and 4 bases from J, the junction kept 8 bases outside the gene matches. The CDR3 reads CSVSGLAGVTGELFF. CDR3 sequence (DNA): TGCAGCGTATCCGGTCTAGCGGGAGTCACCGGGGAGCTGTTTTTT.

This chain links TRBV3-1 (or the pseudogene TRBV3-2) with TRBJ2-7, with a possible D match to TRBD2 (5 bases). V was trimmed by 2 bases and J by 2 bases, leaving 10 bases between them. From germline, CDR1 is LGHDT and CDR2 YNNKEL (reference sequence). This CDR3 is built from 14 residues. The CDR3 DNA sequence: TGTGCCAGCAGCCAAAACGGAGCGGCCTACGAGCAGTACTTC. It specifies CASSQNGAAYEQYF.

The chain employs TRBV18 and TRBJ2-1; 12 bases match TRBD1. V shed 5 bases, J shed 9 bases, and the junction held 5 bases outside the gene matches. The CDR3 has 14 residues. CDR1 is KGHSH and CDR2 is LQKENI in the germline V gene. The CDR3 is CASSAGTGGLEQFF. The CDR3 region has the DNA TGTGCCAGCTCAGCCGGGACAGGGGGCCTTGAGCAGTTCTTC.

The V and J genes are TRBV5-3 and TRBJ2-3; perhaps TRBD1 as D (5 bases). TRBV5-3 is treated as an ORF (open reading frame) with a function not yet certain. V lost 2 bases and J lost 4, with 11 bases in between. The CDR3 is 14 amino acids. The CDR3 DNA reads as TGTGCCAGAAGCTTAAGGGGCAGAGCAGATACGCAGTATTTT. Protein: CARSLRGRADTQYF.

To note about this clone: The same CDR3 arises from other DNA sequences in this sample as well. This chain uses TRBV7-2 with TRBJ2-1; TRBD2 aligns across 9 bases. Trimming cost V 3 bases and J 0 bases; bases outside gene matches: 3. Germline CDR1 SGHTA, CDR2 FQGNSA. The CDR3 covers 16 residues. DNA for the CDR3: TGTGCCAGCAGCTTGCTAGCGGGGAGCTCCTACAATGAGCAGTTCTTC. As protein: CASSLLAGSSYNEQFF.

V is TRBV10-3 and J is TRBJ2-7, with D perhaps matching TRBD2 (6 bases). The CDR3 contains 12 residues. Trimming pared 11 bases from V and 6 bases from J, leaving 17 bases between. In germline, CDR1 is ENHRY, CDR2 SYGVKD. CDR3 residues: CALGTATLEQYF. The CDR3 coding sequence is TGTGCCTTGGGGACTGCCACCCTCGAGCAGTACTTC.

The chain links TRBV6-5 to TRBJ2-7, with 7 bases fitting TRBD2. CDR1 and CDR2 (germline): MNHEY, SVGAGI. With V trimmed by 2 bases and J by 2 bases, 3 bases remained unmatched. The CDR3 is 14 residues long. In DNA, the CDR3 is TGTGCCAGCAGTTACGGGGGGGGACCCTACGAGCAGTACTTC. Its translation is CASSYGGGPYEQYF.

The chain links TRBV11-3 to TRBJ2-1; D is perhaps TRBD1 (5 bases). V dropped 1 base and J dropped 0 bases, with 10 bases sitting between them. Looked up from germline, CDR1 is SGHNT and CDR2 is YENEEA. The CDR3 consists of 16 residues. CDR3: CASSLAGSSSYNEQFF. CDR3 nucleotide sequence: TGTGCCAGCAGCTTAGCAGGGTCCAGCTCCTACAATGAGCAGTTCTTC.

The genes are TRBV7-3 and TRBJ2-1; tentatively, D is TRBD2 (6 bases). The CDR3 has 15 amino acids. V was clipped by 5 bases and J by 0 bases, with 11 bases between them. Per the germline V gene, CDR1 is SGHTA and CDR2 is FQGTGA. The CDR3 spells CASSPGGVSYNEQFF. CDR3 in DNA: TGTGCCAGCAGCCCTGGCGGGGTCTCCTACAATGAGCAGTTCTTC.

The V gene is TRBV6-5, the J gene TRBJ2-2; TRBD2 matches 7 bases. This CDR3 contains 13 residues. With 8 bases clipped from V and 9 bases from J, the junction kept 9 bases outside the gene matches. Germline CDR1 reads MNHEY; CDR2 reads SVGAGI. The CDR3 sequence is CASGREIYRELFF. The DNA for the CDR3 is TGTGCCAGCGGGAGGGAAATCTATCGGGAGCTGTTTTTT.